Listed here is a single T cell receptor (beta chain). The CDR3 contains 15 residues. V lost 5 bases to trimming and J lost 5 bases; unmatched junction nucleotides: 10. Germline CDR1 PRHDT, CDR2 FYEKMQ (reference sequence). These data are taken from a study of blood T cell repertoires in COVID-19. The method was immunoSEQ multiplex PCR; TCRdb's version includes in-frame clones alone and lacks a portion of them. The sample has roughly 120,000 clones; around 90% are singletons. The clonotype comes from a man aged 50 to 60 with COVID-19, enrolled during active disease. The chain recombines TRBV13 with TRBJ2-7; 9 positions agree with TRBD1. The sequenced sample consisted of peripheral blood. The CDR3 DNA is TGTGCCAGCAGCCAGCCGGGACAGGGAAGGAACGAGCAGTACGTC. Translation gives CASSQPGQGRNEQYV.